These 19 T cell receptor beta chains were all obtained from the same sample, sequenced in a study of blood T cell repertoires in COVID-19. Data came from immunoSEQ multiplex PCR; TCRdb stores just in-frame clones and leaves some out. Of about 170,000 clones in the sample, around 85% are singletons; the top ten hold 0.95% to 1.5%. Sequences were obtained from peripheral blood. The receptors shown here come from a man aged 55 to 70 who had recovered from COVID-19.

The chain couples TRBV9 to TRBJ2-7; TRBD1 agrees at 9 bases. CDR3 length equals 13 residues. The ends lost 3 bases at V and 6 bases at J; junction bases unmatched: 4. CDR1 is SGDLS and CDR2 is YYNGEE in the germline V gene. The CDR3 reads CASSAGTGTEQYF. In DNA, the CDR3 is TGTGCCAGCAGCGCCGGGACAGGGACCGAGCAGTACTTC.

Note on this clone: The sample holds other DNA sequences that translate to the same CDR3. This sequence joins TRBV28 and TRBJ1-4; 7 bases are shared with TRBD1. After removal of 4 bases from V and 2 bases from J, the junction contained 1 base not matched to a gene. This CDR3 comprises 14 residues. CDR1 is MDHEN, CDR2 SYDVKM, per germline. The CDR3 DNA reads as TGTGCCAGCAGTTCACAGGGGACTAATGAAAAACTGTTTTTT. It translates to CASSSQGTNEKLFF.

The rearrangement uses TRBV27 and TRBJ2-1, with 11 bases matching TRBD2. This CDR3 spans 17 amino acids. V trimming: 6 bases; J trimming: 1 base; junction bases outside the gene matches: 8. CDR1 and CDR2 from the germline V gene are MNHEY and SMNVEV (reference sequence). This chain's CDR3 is CASSSLAGGRSYNEQFF. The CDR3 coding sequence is TGTGCCAGCAGCTCTCTAGCGGGGGGTCGGTCCTACAATGAGCAGTTCTTC.

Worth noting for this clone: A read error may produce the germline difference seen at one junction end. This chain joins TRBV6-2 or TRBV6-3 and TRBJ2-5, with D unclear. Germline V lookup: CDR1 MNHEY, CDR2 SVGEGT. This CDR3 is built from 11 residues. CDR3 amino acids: CAGSSPGTQYF. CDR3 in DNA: TGTGCCGGCAGCTCCCCCGGGACCCAGTACTTC.

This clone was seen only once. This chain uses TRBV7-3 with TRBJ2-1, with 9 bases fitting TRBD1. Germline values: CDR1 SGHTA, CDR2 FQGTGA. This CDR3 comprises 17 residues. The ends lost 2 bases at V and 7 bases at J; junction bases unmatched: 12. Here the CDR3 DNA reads TGTGCCAGCAGCTTAGCCCTACAGGGGGCCTCGGGGAATGAGCAGTTCTTC. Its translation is CASSLALQGASGNEQFF.

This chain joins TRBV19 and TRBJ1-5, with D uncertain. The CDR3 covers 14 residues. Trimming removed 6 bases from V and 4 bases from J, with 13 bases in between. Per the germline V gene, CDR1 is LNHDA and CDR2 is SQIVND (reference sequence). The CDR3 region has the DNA TGTGCCAGTAGACCTACAGCGGGGAATCAGCCCCAGCATTTT. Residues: CASRPTAGNQPQHF.

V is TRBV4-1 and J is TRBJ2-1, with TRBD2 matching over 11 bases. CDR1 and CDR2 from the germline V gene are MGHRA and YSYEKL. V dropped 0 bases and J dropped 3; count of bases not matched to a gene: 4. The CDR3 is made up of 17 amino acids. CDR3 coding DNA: TGCGCCAGCAGCCAAGATCTAACTAGCGGGGGCTACAATGAGCAGTTCTTC. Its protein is CASSQDLTSGGYNEQFF.

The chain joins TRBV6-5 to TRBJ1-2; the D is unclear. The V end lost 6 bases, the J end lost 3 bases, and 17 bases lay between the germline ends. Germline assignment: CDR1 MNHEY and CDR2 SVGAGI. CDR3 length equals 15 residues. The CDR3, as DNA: TGTGCCAGCAGAGAGACAAAGTCCTCTGACTATGGCTACACCTTC. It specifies CASRETKSSDYGYTF.

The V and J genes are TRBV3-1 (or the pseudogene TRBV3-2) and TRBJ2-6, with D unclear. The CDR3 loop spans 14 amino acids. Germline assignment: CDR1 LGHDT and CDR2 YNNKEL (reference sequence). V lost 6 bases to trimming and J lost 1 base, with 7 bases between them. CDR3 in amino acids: CASSPYSGANVLTF. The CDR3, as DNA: TGTGCCAGCAGTCCCTATTCTGGGGCCAACGTCCTGACTTTC.

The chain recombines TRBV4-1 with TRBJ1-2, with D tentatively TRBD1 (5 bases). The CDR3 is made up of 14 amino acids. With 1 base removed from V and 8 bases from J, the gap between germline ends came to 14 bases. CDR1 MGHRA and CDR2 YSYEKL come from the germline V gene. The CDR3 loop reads CASSQVIGGGGYTF. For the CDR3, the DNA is TGCGCCAGCAGCCAAGTAATCGGGGGAGGCGGCTACACCTTC.

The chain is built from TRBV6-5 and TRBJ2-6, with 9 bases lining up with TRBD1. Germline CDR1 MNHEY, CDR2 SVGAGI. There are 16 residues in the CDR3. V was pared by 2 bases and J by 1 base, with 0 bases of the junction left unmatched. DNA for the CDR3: TGTGCCAGCAGTTACGGGACAGGGTCTGGGGCCAACGTCCTGACTTTC. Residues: CASSYGTGSGANVLTF.

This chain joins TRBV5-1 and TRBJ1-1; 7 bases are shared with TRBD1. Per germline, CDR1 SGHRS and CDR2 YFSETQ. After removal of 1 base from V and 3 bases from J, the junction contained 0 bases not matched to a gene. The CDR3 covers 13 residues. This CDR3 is CASSLTGDTEAFF. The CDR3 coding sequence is TGCGCCAGCAGCTTGACAGGGGACACTGAAGCTTTCTTT.

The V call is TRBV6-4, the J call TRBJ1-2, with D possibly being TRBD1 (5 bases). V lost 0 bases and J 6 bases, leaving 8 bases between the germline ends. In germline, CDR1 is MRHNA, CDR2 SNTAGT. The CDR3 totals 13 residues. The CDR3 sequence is CASSDSGGDGYTF. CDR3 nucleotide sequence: TGTGCCAGCAGTGACTCTGGGGGGGATGGCTACACCTTC.

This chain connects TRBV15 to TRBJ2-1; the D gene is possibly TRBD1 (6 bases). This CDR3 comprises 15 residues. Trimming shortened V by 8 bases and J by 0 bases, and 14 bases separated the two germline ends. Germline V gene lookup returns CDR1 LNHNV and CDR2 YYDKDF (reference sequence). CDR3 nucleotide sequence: TGTGCCACCCAAGGACAGTTGAGCTCCTACAATGAGCAGTTCTTC. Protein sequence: CATQGQLSSYNEQFF.

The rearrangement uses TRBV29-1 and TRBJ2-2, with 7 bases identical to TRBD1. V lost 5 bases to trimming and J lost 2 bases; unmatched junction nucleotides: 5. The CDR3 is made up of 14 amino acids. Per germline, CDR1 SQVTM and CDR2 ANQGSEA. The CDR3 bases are TGCAGCGTTAATGACAGGGTTAACACCGGGGAGCTGTTTTTT. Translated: CSVNDRVNTGELFF.

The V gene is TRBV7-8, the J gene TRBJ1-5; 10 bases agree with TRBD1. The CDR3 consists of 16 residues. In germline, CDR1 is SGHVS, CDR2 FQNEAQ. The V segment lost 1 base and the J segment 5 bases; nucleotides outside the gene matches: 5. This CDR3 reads CASSLEPGQGYQPQHF. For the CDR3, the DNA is TGTGCCAGCAGCTTAGAACCGGGACAGGGGTATCAGCCCCAGCATTTT.

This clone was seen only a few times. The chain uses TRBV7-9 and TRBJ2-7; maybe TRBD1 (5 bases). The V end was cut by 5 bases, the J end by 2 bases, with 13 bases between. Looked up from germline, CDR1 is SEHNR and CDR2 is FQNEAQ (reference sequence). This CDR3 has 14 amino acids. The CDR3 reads CASSPGREPYEQYF. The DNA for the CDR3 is TGTGCCAGCAGCCCCGGCAGGGAACCCTACGAGCAGTACTTC.

The CDR3 DNA follows: TGTGCCAGCAGCTTTAGCGGGGTAACGGATACGCAGTATTTT. This encodes CASSFSGVTDTQYF. The chain recombines TRBV7-3 with TRBJ2-3; 8 nucleotides agree with TRBD2. Germline values: CDR1 SGHTA, CDR2 FQGTGA. V shed 3 bases and J 6 bases; nucleotides not matched to a gene: 5. The CDR3 sequence is 14 residues long. Using reference TRBV7-3 and TRBJ2-3 for the parts outside the CDR3, the full variable domain is GAGVSQTPSNKVTEKGKYVELRCDPISGHTALYWYRQSLGQGPEFLIYFQGTGAADDSGLPNDRFFAVRPEGSVSTLKIQRTERGDSAVYLCASSFSGVTDTQYFGPGTRLTVL.

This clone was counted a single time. The CDR3 coding sequence is TGTGCCAGCAGCACCGGTCCTCTTGATACGCAGTATTTT. Protein sequence: CASSTGPLDTQYF. This chain links TRBV7-2 with TRBJ2-3; D remains ambiguous. Germline CDR1 is SGHTA and CDR2 is FQGNSA. This CDR3 contains 13 residues. V was shortened by 5 bases and J by 6 bases, with 12 bases between the two germline ends. The entire variable domain, with the rest obtained from reference TRBV7-2 and TRBJ2-3, is as follows: GAGVSQSPSNKVTEKGKDVELRCDPISGHTALYWYRQSLGQGLEFLIYFQGNSAPDKSGLPSDRFSAERTGGSVSTLTIQRTQQEDSAVYLCASSTGPLDTQYFGPGTRLTVL.